Each of the 10 T cell receptor beta chains below was sequenced from the same sample in a study of post-analysis software for immune sequencing data. The study, taken as a whole, reports: Among 4 or 5 TRBV segments more frequent in patients than controls were TRBV5-6, TRBV5-1 and TRBV20-1.

What these receptors recognize is not known. The library was made from cDNA and included unique molecular identifiers. TCRdb independently ran MiXCR on the PCR reads; one entry per CDR3 protein. Of around 770,000 distinct CDR3 sequences detected, around 42% appear once; the ten largest clones hold 4.9%. Sequenced: blood. The receptors were sampled from a girl under 18 with multiple sclerosis.

V and J are TRBV6-5 and TRBJ2-3; D possibly corresponds to TRBD1 (5 bases). The CDR3 covers 13 residues. CDR1 is MNHEY and CDR2 is SVGAGI in the germline V gene. V was shortened by 6 bases and J by 3 bases, with 10 bases between the two germline ends. CDR3 sequence: CASRHQGTDTQYF. DNA of the CDR3: TGTGCCAGCAGACATCAGGGAACAGATACGCAGTATTTT.

This clonotype appeared a single time. The gene calls are TRBV24-1 and TRBJ2-5, with 8 bases aligning to TRBD2. The J segment lost 5 bases and the V segment lost 4 bases, leaving 5 bases of the junction unmatched. Germline loops: CDR1 KGHDR, CDR2 SFDVKD. The CDR3 length is 14 residues. For the CDR3, the DNA is TGTGCCACCAGTGAACGGACTAGCCGGGAGACCCAGTACTTC. Its translation is CATSERTSRETQYF.

The chain uses TRBV12-3 or TRBV12-4 and TRBJ2-2; TRBD2 matches 11 bases. J gave up 4 bases and V 4 bases, and 5 bases lay outside the gene matches. The CDR3 extends over 16 amino acids. CDR3 region: CASSSGTSGGTGELFF. DNA for the CDR3: TGTGCCAGCAGTTCCGGGACTAGCGGAGGCACCGGGGAGCTGTTTTTT.

V gene TRBV12-3 or TRBV12-4 combines with J gene TRBJ2-5; a weak D match, TRBD2 (5 bases). V was pared by 3 bases and J by 4 bases, with 9 bases between. CDR3 length: 13 amino acids. CDR3 in amino acids: CASSFRGLETQYF. CDR3 nucleotide sequence: TGTGCCAGCAGTTTTCGGGGTTTAGAGACCCAGTACTTC.

The chain uses TRBV9 and TRBJ2-1; D is perhaps TRBD1 (6 bases). The DNA end is more similar to TRBJ2-7, so the J call may be wrong. This CDR3 is built from 14 residues. Germline lookup yields CDR1 SGDLS and CDR2 YYNGEE. CDR3 amino acids: CASSVGRGGSEQYF. CDR3 nucleotides: TGTGCCAGCAGCGTAGGAAGAGGGGGATCGGAGCAGTACTTC.

The V gene is TRBV12-3 or TRBV12-4, the J gene TRBJ1-1, with no clear D. V lost 6 bases and J lost 11, with 22 bases in between. This CDR3 has 14 amino acids. CDR3 residues: CASSAGYRDLEAFF. The CDR3 region has the DNA TGTGCCAGCAGCGCCGGATATAGGGATTTAGAGGCTTTCTTT.

The chain carries TRBV12-3 or TRBV12-4 and TRBJ2-3; weak D call: TRBD2 (5 bases). The CDR3 is 14 residues long. Trimming stripped 5 bases from V and 2 bases from J, with 11 bases between. The CDR3 bases are TGTGCCAGCAGTCTGCGGAGGTACACAGATACGCAGTATTTT. Protein sequence: CASSLRRYTDTQYF.

V gene TRBV19 combines with J gene TRBJ1-5; TRBD1 might be the D (5 bases). CDR1 is LNHDA and CDR2 is SQIVND in the germline V gene (reference sequence). Deletions cut 6 bases from V and 6 bases from J, with 12 bases between. The length of the CDR3 is 13 residues. The DNA of the CDR3 is TGTGCCAGTAGATTGGGGGGGGGTCAGCCCCAGCATTTT. It encodes CASRLGGGQPQHF. Variable domain in full (rest from reference TRBV19 and TRBJ1-5): DGGITQSPKYLFRKEGQNVTLSCEQNLNHDAMYWYRQDPGQGLRLIYYSQIVNDFQKGDIAEGYSVSREKKESFPLTVTSAQKNPTAFYLCASRLGGGQPQHFGDGTRLSIL.

This clonotype was seen only a few times. The chain recombines TRBV7-8 with TRBJ2-5; 8 bases fit TRBD2. V was clipped by 6 bases and J by 6 bases; unmatched bases: 9. CDR3 size: 14 residues. Germline V lookup: CDR1 SGHVS, CDR2 FQNEAQ. The CDR3 is CASSVAGPGQTQYF. The CDR3 nucleotides are TGTGCCAGCAGTGTAGCGGGACCTGGGCAGACCCAGTACTTC.

The chain combines TRBV20-1 with TRBJ2-3; D may be TRBD2 (6 bases). The V end lost 1 base, the J end lost 7 bases, and 15 bases lay between the germline ends. The CDR3 sequence is 14 residues long. Germline CDR1 is DFQATT and CDR2 is SNEGSKA (reference sequence). For the CDR3, the DNA is TGCAGTGCTAGAGTGGCGGGGCGCCTGAATACGCAGTATTTT. Amino acids: CSARVAGRLNTQYF.